These T cell receptor beta chains were read from a single sample in a study of T cell changes during pregnancy in multiple sclerosis. Assay used: immunoSEQ multiplex PCR; TCRdb lists only in-frame clones, some missing. The data show approximately 65,000 clones, with 91% seen just once and 0.76% held by the top ten. The input for sequencing was CD4+ T cells from peripheral blood mononuclear cells, taken in the first trimester of pregnancy. The source of these receptors is a female donor with multiple sclerosis, enrolled in a pregnancy study. Both conserved end residues are part of each CDR3. Each record gives: V gene, J gene, D gene, clone size, CDR3 DNA, CDR3 protein. D genes are given only for firm matches. Clone size is shown for a subset of rows, as once, few, many or a class of expanded clone.

v_call: TRBV30; j_call: TRBJ1-1; d_call: TRBD1; clone_size: .; cdr3_nt: TGTGCCTGGAGTTCTCGACGGACAGGGGGAGGTGGTGAAGCTTTCTTT; cdr3_aa: CAWSSRRTGGGGEAFF
v_call: TRBV7-8; j_call: TRBJ2-7; d_call: TRBD1; clone_size: .; cdr3_nt: TGTGCCAGCAGCGAATATACAGGGGCGCTAGATTTATCCTACGAGCAGTACTTC; cdr3_aa: CASSEYTGALDLSYEQYF
v_call: TRBV5-6; j_call: TRBJ1-2; d_call: .; clone_size: .; cdr3_nt: TGTGCCAGCAGCCTTAACTATGGCTACACCTTC; cdr3_aa: CASSLNYGYTF
v_call: TRBV6-6; j_call: TRBJ1-1; d_call: TRBD1; clone_size: .; cdr3_nt: TGTGCCAGCACCCGGGACAGGTTAACTGGAGCTTTCTTT; cdr3_aa: CASTRDRLTGAFF
v_call: TRBV6-5; j_call: TRBJ2-3; d_call: .; clone_size: .; cdr3_nt: TGTGCCAGCAGTTATCCGGGCACAGATACGCAGTATTTT; cdr3_aa: CASSYPGTDTQYF
v_call: TRBV19; j_call: TRBJ2-7; d_call: TRBD1; clone_size: .; cdr3_nt: TGTGCCAGTAGCCTGACAGGGGACGACGAGCAGTACTTC; cdr3_aa: CASSLTGDDEQYF
v_call: TRBV19; j_call: TRBJ2-3; d_call: .; clone_size: .; cdr3_nt: TGTGCCAGTAGTGGACTAACTAGCACAGATACGCAGTATTTT; cdr3_aa: CASSGLTSTDTQYF
v_call: TRBV27; j_call: TRBJ1-4; d_call: TRBD1; clone_size: .; cdr3_nt: TGTGCCAGCAGGTTCAGGGGGCCTAGTGAAAAACTGTTTTTT; cdr3_aa: CASRFRGPSEKLFF
v_call: TRBV5-4; j_call: TRBJ2-1; d_call: .; clone_size: .; cdr3_nt: TGTGCCAGCAGCAGCGAAGCGGGGACATACAATGAGCAGTTCTTC; cdr3_aa: CASSSEAGTYNEQFF
v_call: TRBV6-1; j_call: TRBJ2-3; d_call: .; clone_size: .; cdr3_nt: TGTGCCAGCCTGCTTTGGCTAGCCAGTGGAGATACGCAGTATTTT; cdr3_aa: CASLLWLASGDTQYF
v_call: TRBV30; j_call: TRBJ1-5; d_call: TRBD1; clone_size: few; cdr3_nt: TGTGCCTGGAGTAGACAGGGACCGGAGCCCCAGCATTTT; cdr3_aa: CAWSRQGPEPQHF